The entry below gives a single TCR beta chain sequence along with its context. As yet, its antigen is unknown. TCRalpha and TCRbeta libraries used 5'RACE with constant-segment primers and UMIs. TCRdb used MiXCR to reprocess the 5' RACE reads, holding one entry per CDR3 protein. The sample consists of 350,000 to 500,000 distinct CDR3 sequences, 20% of them appearing once. This record belongs to a study of T-cell memory formation after mild COVID-19. About the study: TCR clusters were mostly donor specific. Study-wide findings and caveats: The CD4+ clones that contracted clustered mainly within CM and EM, and the CD8+ clones concentrated in EMRA.

The TCR sequence derives from an adult woman who had mild COVID-19 (a few samples of this study predate the infection). Cell type and time point are not known. The source material was PBMCs or a T cell subset sorted from them (not recorded which).

CDR3 residues: CATSESYNEQFF. CDR3 in DNA: TGTGCCACCAGTGAATCCTACAATGAGCAGTTCTTC. The chain employs TRBV24-1 and TRBJ2-1; D call uncertain. Germline CDR1 KGHDR, CDR2 SFDVKD. This CDR3 region has 12 residues. V was trimmed by 4 bases and J by 1 base, leaving 1 base between them.